The present entry profiles one T cell receptor beta chain with its context. The data were taken from a study of T cell responses to AZD1222 COVID-19 vaccine. This CDR3 comprises 13 residues. Trimming pared 3 bases from V and 5 bases from J, leaving 10 bases between. Germline V CDR1 and CDR2: SGHNT, YENEEA. The repertoire was sequenced with immunoSEQ multiplex PCR; TCRdb's copy has only in-frame clones and lacks some. The sample has some 180,000 clones; around 89% are singletons. The genes are TRBV11-3 and TRBJ2-5; possible D gene TRBD1, 5 bases. Sequences were derived from peripheral blood, sampled on day 0 of AZD1222 vaccination. The receptor's source is an adult in good health. This CDR3 reads CASSLGQHETQYF. The CDR3 bases are TGTGCCAGCAGCTTGGGGCAGCATGAGACCCAGTACTTC. Using reference TRBV11-3 and TRBJ2-5 for the parts outside the CDR3, the full variable domain is EAGVVQSPRYKIIEKKQPVAFWCNPISGHNTLYWYLQNLGQGPELLIRYENEEAVDDSQLPKDRFSAERLKGVDSTLKIQPAELGDSAVYLCASSLGQHETQYFGPGTRLLVL.